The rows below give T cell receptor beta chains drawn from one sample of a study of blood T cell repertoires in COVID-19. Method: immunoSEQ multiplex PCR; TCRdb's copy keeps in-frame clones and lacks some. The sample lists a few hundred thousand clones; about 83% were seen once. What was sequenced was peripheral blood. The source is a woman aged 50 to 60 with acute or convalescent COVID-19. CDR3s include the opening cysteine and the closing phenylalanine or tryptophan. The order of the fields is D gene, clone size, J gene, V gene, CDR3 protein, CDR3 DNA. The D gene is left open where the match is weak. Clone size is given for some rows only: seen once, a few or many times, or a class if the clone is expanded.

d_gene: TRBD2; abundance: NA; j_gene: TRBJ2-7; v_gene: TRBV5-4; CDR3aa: CASSSPGLASGEQYF; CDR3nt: TGTGCCAGCAGCTCTCCGGGACTAGCGTCGGGGGAGCAGTACTTC
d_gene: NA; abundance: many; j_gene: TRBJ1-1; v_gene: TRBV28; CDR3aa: CASSPFEDSLEAFF; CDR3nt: TGTGCCAGCAGTCCTTTTGAGGACAGTTTAGAAGCTTTCTTT
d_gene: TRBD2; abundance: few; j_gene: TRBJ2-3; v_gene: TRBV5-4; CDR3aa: CASSPRLAGREADTQYF; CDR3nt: TGTGCCAGCAGCCCTAGACTAGCGGGGAGGGAGGCAGATACGCAGTATTTT
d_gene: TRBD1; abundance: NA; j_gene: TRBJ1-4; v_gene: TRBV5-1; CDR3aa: CASSWTGGTNEKLFF; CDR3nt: TGCGCCAGCAGCTGGACAGGGGGGACTAATGAAAAACTGTTTTTT
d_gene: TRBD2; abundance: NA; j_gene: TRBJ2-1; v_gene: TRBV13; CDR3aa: CASSLRESYNEQFF; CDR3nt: TGTGCCAGCAGCTTGCGGGAGTCCTACAATGAGCAGTTCTTC
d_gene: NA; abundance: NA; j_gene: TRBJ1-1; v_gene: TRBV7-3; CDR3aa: CASSQGHRGNTEAFF; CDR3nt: TGTGCCAGCAGCCAAGGGCACCGGGGGAACACTGAAGCTTTCTTT
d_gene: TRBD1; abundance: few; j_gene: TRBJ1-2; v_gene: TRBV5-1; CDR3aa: CASSFGTGTGYTF; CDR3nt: TGCGCCAGCAGCTTCGGGACAGGAACTGGCTACACCTTC
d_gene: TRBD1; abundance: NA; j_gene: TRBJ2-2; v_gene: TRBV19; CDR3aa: CASSRGQGAFTGELFF; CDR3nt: TGTGCCAGTAGTAGGGGACAGGGGGCGTTCACCGGGGAGCTGTTTTTT
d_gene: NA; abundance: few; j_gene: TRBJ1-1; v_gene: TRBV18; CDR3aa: CASSADPNTEAFF; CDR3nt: TGTGCCAGCTCTGCAGATCCGAACACTGAAGCTTTCTTT
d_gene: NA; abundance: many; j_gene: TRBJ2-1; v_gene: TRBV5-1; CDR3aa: CASMSVSSYNEQFF; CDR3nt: TGCGCCAGCATGTCCGTTAGCTCCTACAATGAGCAGTTCTTC
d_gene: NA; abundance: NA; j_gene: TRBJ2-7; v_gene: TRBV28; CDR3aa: CASSPLPRSEQYF; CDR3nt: TGTGCCAGCAGCCCTCTTCCCCGCAGCGAGCAGTACTTC
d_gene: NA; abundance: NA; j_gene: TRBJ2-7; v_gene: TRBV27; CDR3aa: CASGRVSSYEQYF; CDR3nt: TGTGCCAGCGGCCGGGTCAGCTCCTACGAGCAGTACTTC
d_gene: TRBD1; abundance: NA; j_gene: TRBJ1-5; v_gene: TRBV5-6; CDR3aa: CASSLYRGDNQPQHF; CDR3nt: TGTGCCAGCAGCTTGTACAGGGGAGACAATCAGCCCCAGCATTTT
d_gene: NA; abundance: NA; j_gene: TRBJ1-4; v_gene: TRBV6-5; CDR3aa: CASSYRRSGVPEKLFF; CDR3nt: TGTGCCAGCAGTTACCGCAGGTCAGGTGTTCCCGAAAAACTGTTTTTT
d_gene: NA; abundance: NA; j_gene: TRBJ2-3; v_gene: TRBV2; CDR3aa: CASSPSTDTQYF; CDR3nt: TGTGCCAGCAGTCCCTCTACAGATACGCAGTATTTT
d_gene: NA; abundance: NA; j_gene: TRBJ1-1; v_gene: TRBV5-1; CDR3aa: CASSLVQEATEAFF; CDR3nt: TGCGCCAGCAGCTTGGTTCAGGAAGCCACTGAAGCTTTCTTT
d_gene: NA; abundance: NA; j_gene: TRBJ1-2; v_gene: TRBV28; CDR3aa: CASSFGDLQGYTF; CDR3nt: TGTGCCAGCAGTTTCGGGGATCTCCAAGGCTACACCTTC
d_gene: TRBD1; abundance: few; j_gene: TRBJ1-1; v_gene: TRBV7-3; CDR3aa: CASSKEPGTGVSNTEAFF; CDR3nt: TGTGCCAGCAGCAAAGAGCCCGGGACAGGCGTGTCGAACACTGAAGCTTTCTTT
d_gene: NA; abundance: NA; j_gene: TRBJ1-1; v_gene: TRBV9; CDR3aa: CASSVDFQGSNTEAFF; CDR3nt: TGTGCCAGCAGCGTAGATTTCCAGGGTTCGAACACTGAAGCTTTCTTT
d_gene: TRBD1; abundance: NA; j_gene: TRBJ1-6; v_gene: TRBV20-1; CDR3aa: CSASPGTGTHSPLHF; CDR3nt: TGCAGTGCTAGTCCCGGGACAGGCACCCATTCACCCCTCCACTTT
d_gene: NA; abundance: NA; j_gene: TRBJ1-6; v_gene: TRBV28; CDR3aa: CASSLMAGRSPLHF; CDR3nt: TGTGCCAGCAGTTTGATGGCAGGGAGGTCACCCCTCCACTTT
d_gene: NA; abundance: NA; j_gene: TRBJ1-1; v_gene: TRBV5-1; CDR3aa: CASSLSLQGTEAFF; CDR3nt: TGCGCCAGCAGCCTCAGTCTACAGGGAACTGAAGCTTTCTTT
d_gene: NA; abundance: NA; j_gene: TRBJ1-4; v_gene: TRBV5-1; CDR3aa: CASSSGPGDEKLFF; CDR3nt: TGCGCCAGCAGCTCGGGTCCCGGGGATGAAAAACTGTTTTTT
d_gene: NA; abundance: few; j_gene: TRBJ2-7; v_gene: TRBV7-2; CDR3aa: CASSLASSYEQYF; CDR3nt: TGTGCCAGCAGCTTGGCCAGCTCCTACGAGCAGTACTTC
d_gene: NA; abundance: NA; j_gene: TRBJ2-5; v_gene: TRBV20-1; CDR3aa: CSARKETQYF; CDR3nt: TGCAGTGCGCGTAAAGAGACCCAGTACTTC
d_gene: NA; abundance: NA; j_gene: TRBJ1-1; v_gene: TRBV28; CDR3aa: CASSRGHAGDTEAFF; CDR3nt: TGTGCCAGCAGCCGAGGACACGCGGGGGACACTGAAGCTTTCTTT
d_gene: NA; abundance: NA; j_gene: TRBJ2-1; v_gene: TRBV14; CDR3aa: CASSQDVGRGDEQFF; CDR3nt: TGTGCCAGCAGCCAAGATGTCGGGAGAGGCGATGAGCAGTTCTTC
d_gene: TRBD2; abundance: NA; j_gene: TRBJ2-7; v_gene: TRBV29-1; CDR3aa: CSVEVSTSSPYEQYF; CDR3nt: TGCAGCGTTGAAGTTTCGACTAGCAGTCCCTACGAGCAGTACTTC
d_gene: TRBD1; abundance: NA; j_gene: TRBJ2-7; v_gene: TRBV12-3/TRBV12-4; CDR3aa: CASTWTGSYEQYF; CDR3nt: TGTGCCAGCACTTGGACAGGGTCCTACGAGCAGTACTTC
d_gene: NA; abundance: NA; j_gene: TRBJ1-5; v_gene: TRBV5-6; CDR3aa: CASSLDRGLNQPQHF; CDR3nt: TGTGCCAGCAGCTTGGATAGGGGCCTAAATCAGCCCCAGCATTTT
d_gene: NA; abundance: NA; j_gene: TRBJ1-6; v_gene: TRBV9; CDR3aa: CASSVDPWPGLNSPLHF; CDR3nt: TGTGCCAGCAGCGTAGATCCTTGGCCAGGGTTGAATTCACCCCTCCACTTT
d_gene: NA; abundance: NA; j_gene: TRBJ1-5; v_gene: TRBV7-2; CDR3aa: CASSLERAQPQHF; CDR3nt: TGTGCCAGCAGCTTAGAGAGGGCCCAGCCCCAGCATTTT
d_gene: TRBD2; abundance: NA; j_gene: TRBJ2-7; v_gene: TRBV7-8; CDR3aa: CASSLRLAPEQYF; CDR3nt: TGTGCCAGCAGCTTACGACTAGCTCCCGAGCAGTACTTC
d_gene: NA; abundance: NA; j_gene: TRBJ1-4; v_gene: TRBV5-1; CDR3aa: CASSLWGRTTNEKLFF; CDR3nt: TGCGCCAGCAGCTTGTGGGGCCGCACAACTAATGAAAAACTGTTTTTT
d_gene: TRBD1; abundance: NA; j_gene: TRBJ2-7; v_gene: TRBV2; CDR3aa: CATQRDREDEQYF; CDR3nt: TGTGCCACCCAACGGGACAGGGAAGACGAGCAGTACTTC
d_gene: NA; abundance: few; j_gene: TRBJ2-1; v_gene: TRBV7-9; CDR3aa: CASSPPPRSPSYNEQFF; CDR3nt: TGTGCCAGCAGTCCACCCCCCCGGAGTCCTTCCTACAATGAGCAGTTCTTC